The sequence of this T cell receptor beta chain was determined in a study of post-analysis software for immune sequencing data. About the study: Patients with relapsing-remitting, secondary progressive and progressive-relapsing multiple sclerosis courses were all represented. Broader study findings: A handful of TRBV segments, including TRBV5-6, TRBV5-1 and TRBV20-1, were more frequent in patients than controls. Patients with multiple sclerosis recorded significantly lower normalized Chao1 diversity than controls, the study found.

The TCR beta cDNA libraries contained unique molecular identifiers. TCRdb re-called the PCR reads through MiXCR, storing one row per CDR3 protein. The sample consists of about 260,000 distinct CDR3 sequences, 36% of them appearing once. A word on this clonotype: The target antigen is unknown.

Trimming took off 2 bases at V and 0 bases at J, with 11 bases between the two ends. Germline CDR1 and CDR2: SNHLY and FYNNEI. The CDR3 extends over 16 amino acids. This TCR came from a girl aged 10-17 years with multiple sclerosis. Sequenced input: blood. This sequence joins TRBV2 and TRBJ2-1; D may be TRBD2 (6 bases). The CDR3 loop reads CASSEMGTGSYNEQFF. CDR3 sequence (DNA): TGTGCCAGCAGTGAAATGGGGACTGGCTCCTACAATGAGCAGTTCTTC. Complete variable domain (other parts from reference TRBV2 and TRBJ2-1): EPEVTQTPSHQVTQMGQEVILRCVPISNHLYFYWYRQILGQKVEFLVSFYNNEISEKSEIFDDQFSVERPDGSNFTLKIRSTKLEDSAMYFCASSEMGTGSYNEQFFGPGTRLTVL.